The 21 T cell receptor beta chains below come from one sample, sequenced in a study of spatial heterogeneity in lung cancer. The time point was: sample taken at primary tumor resection. Regarding the study as a whole: One measure, the expanded intratumoral alpha and beta TCR count, tracked tumor mutation counts.

TCRdb reprocessed the 5' RACE reads with MiXCR, giving one entry per CDR3 protein. The top ten clones hold about 10% of a sample with some 6,500 distinct CDR3 sequences, around 13% of them seen once. Their antigen targets remain unknown. The starting material was lung tumor tissue, obtained at surgery. The receptors were sampled from a male donor with early-stage non-small cell lung cancer.

V usage is TRBV5-6 and J usage is TRBJ2-5; 9 bases align to TRBD2. This CDR3 spans 17 amino acids. Germline trimming cut 0 bases from V and 1 base from J; bases unmatched to any gene: 7. Germline V gives CDR1 SGHDT, CDR2 YYEEEE. CDR3 DNA: TGTGCCAGCAGCTTGGCCTTGCCTAGCGGGGCCCAAGAGACCCAGTACTTC. It encodes CASSLALPSGAQETQYF.

This clonotype was recorded only once. This chain uses TRBV5-4 with TRBJ2-7; TRBD1 matches 8 bases. The CDR3 is made up of 14 amino acids. Looked up from germline, CDR1 is SGHNT and CDR2 is YYREEE (reference sequence). Trimming took 3 bases from V and 6 from J; bases not matched to a gene: 8. The CDR3 sequence is CASSSAGGAGEQYF. CDR3 bases: TGTGCCAGCAGCTCGGCAGGGGGCGCGGGCGAGCAGTACTTC.

This clonotype has just a few counts. The chain recombines TRBV27 with TRBJ2-1, with D perhaps given as TRBD1 or TRBD2 (5 bases each). With 2 bases removed from V and 8 bases from J, the gap between germline ends came to 7 bases. This CDR3 region has 12 residues. Germline values: CDR1 MNHEY, CDR2 SMNVEV (reference sequence). The CDR3 nucleotides are TGTGCCAGCAGTTTAGGGGGATATGAGCAGTTCTTC. Amino acids: CASSLGGYEQFF.

The chain carries TRBV7-2 and TRBJ1-2; 7 nucleotides agree with TRBD1. The V segment lost 3 bases and the J segment 4 bases; nucleotides outside the gene matches: 8. This CDR3 region has 15 residues. Germline assignment: CDR1 SGHTA and CDR2 FQGNSA. DNA for the CDR3: TGTGCCAGCAGCTTGACCGGGACAGCAGCCTATGGCTACACCTTC. Translation gives CASSLTGTAAYGYTF.

This clonotype was seen ten or more times. The rearrangement joins TRBV6-6 to TRBJ1-3; no firm D call. CDR3 length: 15 amino acids. Germline V gene data show CDR1 as MNHNY and CDR2 as SVGAGI (reference sequence). Trimming shortened V by 7 bases and J by 0 bases, and 13 bases separated the two germline ends. In DNA, the CDR3 is TGTGCCAGCACCACGCGGCGCTACTCTGGAAACACCATATATTTT. Protein sequence: CASTTRRYSGNTIYF.

In its sample, this clonotype is medium-sized. The gene calls are TRBV7-9 and TRBJ1-2, with D perhaps TRBD1 (5 bases). V dropped 5 bases and J dropped 5 bases, with 9 bases sitting between them. Germline CDR1 and CDR2: SEHNR and FQNEAQ (reference sequence). The CDR3 runs 12 residues. CDR3 nucleotides: TGTGCCAGCAGCGACGGGACGTATGGCTACACCTTC. Protein: CASSDGTYGYTF.

The chain uses TRBV27 and TRBJ1-1, with 9 bases aligning to TRBD1. Losses at the gene ends were 5 bases for V and 9 bases for J; bases not matched to a gene: 10. Looked up from germline, CDR1 is MNHEY and CDR2 is SMNVEV (reference sequence). This CDR3 region has 14 residues. CDR3 region: CASSRDRGASKAFF. The DNA of the CDR3 is TGTGCCAGCAGTCGCGACAGGGGGGCTTCGAAAGCTTTCTTT.

This clonotype ranks as medium-sized. The chain combines TRBV5-1 with TRBJ1-1, with D perhaps TRBD1 (5 bases). Germline V lookup: CDR1 SGHRS, CDR2 YFSETQ. V lost 0 bases and J 1 base, leaving 10 bases between the germline ends. This CDR3 has 15 amino acids. The CDR3 DNA follows: TGCGCCAGCAGCTTGGACGGCAGGGCGAACACTGAAGCTTTCTTT. Residues: CASSLDGRANTEAFF.

By sample fraction, this clonotype is medium-sized. This chain joins TRBV5-1 and TRBJ2-3; D possibly corresponds to TRBD1 (6 bases). The CDR3 totals 14 residues. Per germline, CDR1 SGHRS and CDR2 YFSETQ. Between the trimmed V and J ends, which lost 0 bases and 2 bases, there was a span of 7 bases. CDR3 sequence (DNA): TGCGCCAGCAGCTTGGGACAGGACACAGATACGCAGTATTTT. It encodes CASSLGQDTDTQYF. The full variable domain, in which reference TRBV5-1 and TRBJ2-3 provide the parts outside the CDR3, is KAGVTQTPRYLIKTRGQQVTLSCSPISGHRSVSWYQQTPGQGLQFLFEYFSETQRNKGNFPGRFSGRQFSNSRSEMNVSTLELGDSALYLCASSLGQDTDTQYFGPGTRLTVL.

This clonotype is termed medium-sized. The CDR3 DNA sequence: TGCAGTGCTAGAGGCCTAACAGGGGGCATATATGGCTACACCTTC. Protein: CSARGLTGGIYGYTF. This chain links TRBV20-1 with TRBJ1-2; 9 nucleotides line up with TRBD1. The CDR3 runs 15 residues. The V and J ends lost 1 base and 5 bases, in that order; junction bases with no gene match: 8. Germline CDR1 reads DFQATT; CDR2 reads SNEGSKA (reference sequence).

This clonotype is medium-sized in the sample. The CDR3 reads CASSSFMGSGRAGELFF. As DNA, the CDR3 is TGTGCCAGCAGCTCATTCATGGGTAGCGGGAGGGCCGGGGAGCTGTTTTTT. J is TRBJ2-2 and V is TRBV5-4; 11 nucleotides match TRBD2. CDR3 length: 17 residues. Germline V gene sequence: CDR1 SGHNT, CDR2 YYREEE (reference sequence). Losses at the gene ends were 3 bases for V and 6 bases for J; bases not matched to a gene: 10. Full variable domain (rest looked up from reference TRBV5-4 and TRBJ2-2): ETGVTQSPTHLIKTRGQQVTLRCSSQSGHNTVSWYQQALGQGPQFIFQYYREEENGRGNFPPRFSGLQFPNYSSELNVNALELDDSALYLCASSSFMGSGRAGELFFGEGSRLTVL.

This clonotype is judged medium-sized. The V call is TRBV20-1, the J call TRBJ1-4, with TRBD1 as a possible D gene (5 bases). Germline CDR1 DFQATT, CDR2 SNEGSKA (reference sequence). Trimming cost V 5 bases and J 14 bases, with 27 bases left between them. The CDR3 is made up of 15 amino acids. CDR3 bases: TGCAGTGCTCAAGACGCCGGGGACCGGCCCTTACGCCTGTTTTTT. Protein product: CSAQDAGDRPLRLFF.

In this sample, this clonotype is medium-sized. The chain is built from TRBV19 and TRBJ2-7, with 7 bases matching TRBD1. The CDR3 loop spans 15 amino acids. Germline values: CDR1 LNHDA, CDR2 SQIVND (reference sequence). The J segment lost 4 bases and the V segment lost 5 bases, leaving 11 bases of the junction unmatched. The CDR3 is CASSLFGQAGYEQYF. As DNA, the CDR3 is TGTGCCAGTAGTCTTTTCGGACAGGCCGGGTACGAGCAGTACTTC.

This clonotype rates as medium-sized. V and J are TRBV29-1 and TRBJ2-7, with D possibly matching TRBD1 (5 bases). V lost 6 bases and J lost 5, with 17 bases in between. Germline CDR1 and CDR2: SQVTM and ANQGSEA. The CDR3 extends over 13 amino acids. The CDR3 DNA reads as TGCAGCGTAGTCCCCGGACAATTAAACGAGCAGTACTTC. Its protein product is CSVVPGQLNEQYF.

This clonotype is labeled medium-sized. The chain joins TRBV29-1 to TRBJ2-7; D is perhaps TRBD2 (6 bases). V was shortened by 3 bases and J by 3 bases, with 12 bases between the two germline ends. The CDR3 is 13 amino acids. In germline, CDR1 is SQVTM, CDR2 ANQGSEA. CDR3 in DNA: TGCAGCGTTGACGCGGGGATCGACTACGAGCAGTACTTC. Protein sequence: CSVDAGIDYEQYF.

This clonotype was observed many times. V gene TRBV6-5 combines with J gene TRBJ2-2; D is perhaps TRBD1 (6 bases). V was clipped by 2 bases and J by 1 base, with 11 bases between them. The CDR3 has 16 amino acids. Germline V CDR1 and CDR2: MNHEY, SVGAGI. CDR3 residues: CASSYVDRMNTGELFF. For the CDR3, the DNA is TGTGCCAGCAGTTACGTCGACAGGATGAACACCGGGGAGCTGTTTTTT.

The V and J genes are TRBV6-1 and TRBJ2-7; 9 bases agree with TRBD2. The V gene's germline CDR1 is MNHNS and CDR2 SASEGT. The CDR3 spans 15 residues. The ends lost 5 bases at V and 5 bases at J; junction bases unmatched: 10. The CDR3 DNA is TGTGCCAGCAGTCTTTCTAGCGGGACGTCCCACGAGCAGTACTTC. Translation gives CASSLSSGTSHEQYF.

Within the sample, this clonotype is medium-sized. The rearrangement links TRBV29-1 to TRBJ1-2; D is unresolved. V lost 7 bases and J lost 4, with 13 bases in between. Germline V gives CDR1 SQVTM, CDR2 ANQGSEA. This CDR3 is 12 amino acids long. Written as DNA, the CDR3 is TGCAGCGCCCTGGCCTCTACCTATGGCTACACCTTC. As protein: CSALASTYGYTF. Filled out from reference TRBV29-1 and TRBJ1-2, the complete variable domain reads SAVISQKPSRDICQRGTSLTIQCQVDSQVTMMFWYRQQPGQSLTLIATANQGSEATYESGFVIDKFPISRPNLTFSTLTVSNMSPEDSSIYLCSALASTYGYTFGSGTRLTVV.

This clonotype was detected a few times. V and J are TRBV27 and TRBJ1-1, with TRBD1 as a possible D gene (6 bases). Trimming pared 6 bases from V and 2 bases from J, leaving 10 bases between. The CDR3 loop spans 13 amino acids. CDR1 and CDR2 (germline): MNHEY, SMNVEV (reference sequence). The CDR3 is CASRPQGNTEAFF. The CDR3 bases are TGTGCCAGCAGGCCACAGGGTAACACTGAAGCTTTCTTT.

The chain couples TRBV6-2 or TRBV6-3 to TRBJ2-2; D remains ambiguous. Deletions cut 5 bases from V and 4 bases from J, with 5 bases between. Germline values: CDR1 MNHEY, CDR2 SVGEGT. This CDR3 spans 12 amino acids. The CDR3 loop reads CASSSSTGELFF. The CDR3 nucleotides are TGTGCCAGCAGTAGCAGCACCGGGGAGCTGTTTTTT.

By sample fraction, this clonotype is medium-sized (0.01 to 0.1%). The genes are TRBV20-1 and TRBJ2-7, with D possibly matching TRBD2 (6 bases). V shed 5 bases and J shed 4 bases, with 18 bases lying between them. The CDR3 totals 14 residues. From germline, CDR1 is DFQATT and CDR2 SNEGSKA (reference sequence). CDR3 DNA: TGCAGTGCTCCCTTGCCCGGGAGCGGTTACGAGCAGTACTTC. Residues: CSAPLPGSGYEQYF.